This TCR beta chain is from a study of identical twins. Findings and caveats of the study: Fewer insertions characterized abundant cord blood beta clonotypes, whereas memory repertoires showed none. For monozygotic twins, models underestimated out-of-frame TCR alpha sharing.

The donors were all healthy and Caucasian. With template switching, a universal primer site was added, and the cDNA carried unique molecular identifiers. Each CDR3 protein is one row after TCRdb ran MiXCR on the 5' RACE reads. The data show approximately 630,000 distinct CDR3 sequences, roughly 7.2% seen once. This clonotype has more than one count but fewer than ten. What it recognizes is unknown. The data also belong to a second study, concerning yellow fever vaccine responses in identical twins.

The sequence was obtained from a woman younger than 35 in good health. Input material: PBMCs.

The CDR3 coding sequence is TGCAGTGCTAGAGAGGTCAGGGGGCGAATAGATACGCAGTATTTT. Its protein product is CSAREVRGRIDTQYF. The chain is built from TRBV20-1 and TRBJ2-3, with 8 bases fitting TRBD1. In germline, CDR1 is DFQATT, CDR2 SNEGSKA (reference sequence). After removal of 0 bases from V and 5 bases from J, the junction contained 7 bases not matched to a gene. The CDR3 has 15 residues.